This is a list of T cell receptor beta chains from one sample in a study of T-cell memory formation after mild COVID-19. TCRdb itself ran the 5' RACE reads through MiXCR, one entry per CDR3 protein. The sample consists of 65,000 to 100,000 distinct CDR3 sequences, about 13% of them appearing once. The source material was PBMCs or a T cell subset sorted from them (not recorded which). These receptors all stem from a man younger than 35 who had mild COVID-19 (a few samples of this study predate the infection). Cell type and time point are not known. Both conserved end residues are part of each CDR3. D genes are given only for firm matches. Some rows mark clone size as missing; the rest say once, few, many or name a class of expanded clone.

>TRBJ2-7|TRBV19|few|TRBD1
TGTGCCAGTAGTCCGCGTGGATTAGGACAGGAAGCCGAGCAGTACTTC
CASSPRGLGQEAEQYF
>TRBJ2-3|TRBV7-9|few|NA
TGTGCCAGCAGCTCCATGCTAGTGAACGCAGATACGCAGTATTTT
CASSSMLVNADTQYF
>TRBJ1-1|TRBV7-2|NA|NA
TGTGCCAGCAGCCCCAGTGGGGGGAACACTGAAGCTTTCTTT
CASSPSGGNTEAFF
>TRBJ2-5|TRBV7-6|many|NA
TGTGCCAGCAGCTTCGGCGGAGGCGGCCAAGAGACCCAGTACTTC
CASSFGGGGQETQYF
>TRBJ1-4|TRBV11-2|many|NA
TGTGCCAGCAGCTTTCAGGGGAGGTCGAATGAAAAACTGTTTTTT
CASSFQGRSNEKLFF
>TRBJ2-7|TRBV7-6|few|NA
TGTGCCAGCAGCGGGGCGGGGGCCAACGAGCAGTACTTC
CASSGAGANEQYF
>TRBJ1-5|TRBV10-3|NA|TRBD1
TGTGCCATCAGCGGGACAGTAGATCAGCCCCAGCATTTT
CAISGTVDQPQHF
>TRBJ2-1|TRBV5-6|NA|TRBD1
TGTGCCAGCAGTCCGGACAGGGTGGGCTACAATGAGCAGTTCTTC
CASSPDRVGYNEQFF
>TRBJ2-7|TRBV27|few|TRBD1
TGTGCCAGCAGTTTATCGATAGGGGACAGGGCCTACGAGCAGTACTTC
CASSLSIGDRAYEQYF
>TRBJ1-4|TRBV4-3|few|TRBD1
TGCGCCAGCAGCTACCGGGACAGGGGATACCATGCAACTAATGAAAAACTGTTTTTT
CASSYRDRGYHATNEKLFF
>TRBJ1-2|TRBV7-9|NA|NA
TGTGCCAGCAGCTTAGAGGGGAATTATGGCTACACCTTC
CASSLEGNYGYTF
>TRBJ2-5|TRBV20-1|few|NA
TGCAGTGCTAGAGATTTGGGGAGGGAGACCCAGTACTTC
CSARDLGRETQYF
>TRBJ2-2|TRBV6-5|few|NA
TGTGCCAGCAGTTACTCCGCTTTAGCGGACACCGGGGAGCTGTTTTTT
CASSYSALADTGELFF
>TRBJ2-3|TRBV10-3|NA|TRBD1
TGTGCCATCAGTGATAGGACAGGAAGCACAGATACGCAGTATTTT
CAISDRTGSTDTQYF
>TRBJ1-4|TRBV4-2|few|TRBD1
TGTGCCAGCAGGCCGACAGGGGAAGAGGAAAAACTGTTTTTT
CASRPTGEEEKLFF
>TRBJ2-1|TRBV12-3/TRBV12-4|NA|TRBD2
TGTGCCAGCAGTCCCTTAGCGGGGGGACGGAATGAGCAGTTCTTC
CASSPLAGGRNEQFF
>TRBJ1-3|TRBV10-3|few|NA
TGTGCCATCAGTGTTCGACAGACTGGAAACACCATATATTTT
CAISVRQTGNTIYF
>TRBJ2-1|TRBV29-1|many|NA
TGCAGCGTTGAAGGTCCAGGGGCAGAGCAGTTCTTC
CSVEGPGAEQFF
>TRBJ1-1|TRBV15|NA|NA
TGTGCCACCAGCAGAGACAGGGGGAACACTGAAGCTTTCTTT
CATSRDRGNTEAFF
>TRBJ2-5|TRBV4-2|NA|NA
TGTGCCAGCAGCCAAGATTTCGGGACGGAGACCCAGTACTTC
CASSQDFGTETQYF
>TRBJ2-2|TRBV7-8|few|TRBD2
TGTGCCAGCAGCACCCGGACTAGCGGGGGCGCAATCACCGGGGAGCTGTTTTTT
CASSTRTSGGAITGELFF
>TRBJ1-1|TRBV7-6|NA|NA
TGTGCCAGCAGAGAAGGAAGGGGGGGGTCGAACACTGAAGCTTTCTTT
CASREGRGGSNTEAFF
>TRBJ1-1|TRBV13|medium-sized|NA
TGTGCCAGCAGCTTAGGCCTAATGAGGAGGGTCGATTTCTTT
CASSLGLMRRVDFF
>TRBJ2-1|TRBV7-9|NA|NA
TGTGCCAGCATGACAGGTCCGGTTGATGAGCAGTTCTTC
CASMTGPVDEQFF
>TRBJ2-7|TRBV7-6|few|NA
TGTGCCAGCACAACAGGTTACAACGAGCAGTACTTC
CASTTGYNEQYF
>TRBJ2-4|TRBV5-1|many|NA
TGCGCCAGCAGCGATTGGGCCCCGGCCAAAAACATTCAGTACTTC
CASSDWAPAKNIQYF
>TRBJ1-5|TRBV6-2/TRBV6-3|few|NA
TGTGCCAGCACCAAAGACCTAGGGGTCAATCAGCCCCAGCATTTT
CASTKDLGVNQPQHF
>TRBJ1-1|TRBV7-9|NA|NA
TGTGCCAGCAGCGTCACATTACTGGGGACTGAAGCTTTCTTT
CASSVTLLGTEAFF
>TRBJ2-3|TRBV19|NA|NA
TGTGCCAGTAGCGGGTGGGGCTGGAGAGTAGATACGCAGTATTTT
CASSGWGWRVDTQYF
>TRBJ2-2|TRBV4-1|many|NA
TGCGCCAGCAGCCAGGGCGGCGGGGAGCTGTTTTTT
CASSQGGGELFF
>TRBJ2-5|TRBV10-3|few|TRBD2
TGTGCCATCGGGACGGGTCTGAGCGGGGTCCCAGCACAGACCCAGTACTTC
CAIGTGLSGVPAQTQYF
>TRBJ2-2|TRBV7-8|few|TRBD2
TGTGCCAGCAGCTACGCGACTAGCGGGGAAGCCGGGGAGCTGTTTTTT
CASSYATSGEAGELFF
>TRBJ2-1|TRBV5-6|few|NA
TGTGCCAGCAGCTTGGTCCCGTCGGAGCAGTTCTTC
CASSLVPSEQFF